This T cell receptor (beta chain) was recovered during a study of blood T cell repertoires in COVID-19. The CDR3 has 17 residues. Germline V gene sequence: CDR1 MGHRA, CDR2 YSYEKL. V dropped 4 bases and J dropped 0 bases, with 19 bases sitting between them. Some clones are missing from TCRdb's copy, which holds only in-frame ones; the method was immunoSEQ multiplex PCR. The sample holds 240,000 or so clones, around nine tenths seen once. The sample consisted of PBMCs or T cells enriched from blood (not recorded which). The TCR originated in a man aged 40-49 years who had recovered from COVID-19. V usage is TRBV4-1 and J usage is TRBJ2-7; a possible D gene is TRBD1 (7 bases). The CDR3 DNA is TGCGCCAGCAGCCCACTGACAGGGAGGATCAGCTCCTACGAGCAGTACTTC. This encodes CASSPLTGRISSYEQYF.